This T cell receptor (beta chain) was captured by sequencing in a study of OX40 agonist ivuxolimab in advanced cancers. For the study at large: Patients were infused with ivuxolimab every 2 weeks at 0.01 to 10 mg/kg. The eligibility criteria allowed prior anti-PD-1, anti-PD-L1 or anti-CTLA-4 therapy, and approximately 40% had some. Partial responses were recorded for three patients, including one with hepatocellular carcinoma and two with cutaneous melanoma.

On this clone itself: The antigen is undetermined.

Only in-frame clones appear in the TCRdb table, and some are missing; sequencing was by immunoSEQ multiplex PCR. The top ten hold 2.5% to 3.5% of the sample, which has some 70,000 clones, roughly 88% seen once. CDR1 and CDR2 from the germline V gene are MDHEN and SYDVKM. The length of the CDR3 is 16 residues. J gave up 1 base and V 3 bases, and 7 bases lay outside the gene matches. The study's findings and limits: On average, CD8+ T cells showed a greater number of expanded clones than CD4+.

This TCR derives from an adult with an advanced solid tumor such as melanoma, head and neck, liver or kidney cancer. The sequencing here drew on CD4+ or CD8+ T cells sorted from blood, taken in a trial of the OX40 agonist ivuxolimab. The chain uses TRBV28 and TRBJ2-7, with TRBD2 matching over 9 bases. CDR3 nucleotides: TGTGCCAGCAGTTTCGGCGGGGGGGACGGATCCTACGAGCAGTACTTC. Its translation is CASSFGGGDGSYEQYF.